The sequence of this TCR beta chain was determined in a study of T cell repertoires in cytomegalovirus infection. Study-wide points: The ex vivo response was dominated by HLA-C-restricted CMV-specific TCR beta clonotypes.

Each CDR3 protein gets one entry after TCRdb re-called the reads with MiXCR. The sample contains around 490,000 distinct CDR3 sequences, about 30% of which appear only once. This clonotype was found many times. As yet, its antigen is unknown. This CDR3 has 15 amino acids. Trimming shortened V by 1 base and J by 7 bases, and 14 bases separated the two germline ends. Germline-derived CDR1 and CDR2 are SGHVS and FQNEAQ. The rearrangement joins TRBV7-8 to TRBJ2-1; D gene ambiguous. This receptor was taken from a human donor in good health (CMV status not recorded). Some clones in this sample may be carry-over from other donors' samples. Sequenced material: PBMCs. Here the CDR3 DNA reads TGTGCCAGCAGCTTAGTAGCCCTAGGATGGAATGAGCAGTTCTTC. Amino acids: CASSLVALGWNEQFF.